Listed below are T cell receptor beta chains from one sample, sequenced in a study of CD8 T cells in ankylosing spondylitis. Using its own MiXCR run on the 5' RACE reads, TCRdb lists one record per CDR3 protein. The sample contains roughly 190,000 distinct CDR3 sequences, roughly 13% of which appear only once. Material for sequencing was blood, either unsorted or a sorted T cell fraction (not recorded which). These receptors were taken from a male donor with ankylosing spondylitis or in good health (not recorded which). The CDR3 runs from the conserved cysteine through the conserved F or W. Fields, in order: J gene, D gene, clone size, V gene, CDR3 DNA, CDR3 protein. A D gene is named only where the DNA matches it firmly. Size values are once, few and many counts, or a class for expanded clones, and some rows have none.

J: TRBJ1-5; D: .; size: many; V: TRBV12-3/TRBV12-4; DNA: TGTGCCAGCAGTTTACCAGGGGCGAGCAATCAGCCCCAGCATTTT; CDR3: CASSLPGASNQPQHF
J: TRBJ2-1; D: TRBD2; size: .; V: TRBV4-2; DNA: TGTGCCAGCAGCCAAGATGGAGGACTAGGGGCGTACAATGAGCAGTTCTTC; CDR3: CASSQDGGLGAYNEQFF
J: TRBJ2-3; D: TRBD2; size: many; V: TRBV7-8; DNA: TGTGCCAGCAGCTTAGCGGCACTAGCGGGAGGCGGGGATACGCAGTATTTT; CDR3: CASSLAALAGGGDTQYF
J: TRBJ1-1; D: TRBD1; size: once; V: TRBV5-1; DNA: TGCACCAGCAGCTTGGGGGACAGCGACACTGAAGCTTTCTTT; CDR3: CTSSLGDSDTEAFF
J: TRBJ1-1; D: .; size: .; V: TRBV6-1; DNA: TGTGCCAGCAGTGAAGTCCCGAGGGGGAGCACTGAAGCTTTCTTT; CDR3: CASSEVPRGSTEAFF
J: TRBJ1-5; D: TRBD1; size: few; V: TRBV20-1; DNA: TGCAGTGCCGCCGGGGGCTCGGAGGTGTCAGGGGGTTCGAGCAATCAGCCCCAGCATTTT; CDR3: CSAAGGSEVSGGSSNQPQHF
J: TRBJ1-5; D: .; size: few; V: TRBV4-1; DNA: TGCGCCAGCAGCCAAGATAAAGGGCAACAGCCCCAGCATTTT; CDR3: CASSQDKGQQPQHF
J: TRBJ1-4; D: .; size: .; V: TRBV4-1; DNA: TGCGCCAGCAGCCGGGCAGGGGATGAAAAACTGTTTTTT; CDR3: CASSRAGDEKLFF
J: TRBJ1-1; D: .; size: .; V: TRBV5-1; DNA: TGCGCCAGCAGCTTTGTGGACAATCCGAACACTGAAGCTTTCTTT; CDR3: CASSFVDNPNTEAFF
J: TRBJ1-1; D: TRBD1; size: few; V: TRBV5-1; DNA: TGCGCCAGCAGCGCGGGACAGATAAACACTGAAGCTTTCTTT; CDR3: CASSAGQINTEAFF
J: TRBJ2-1; D: .; size: few; V: TRBV7-9; DNA: TGTGCCAGCAGCCATGGACCCCTAAGTGAGCAGTTCTTC; CDR3: CASSHGPLSEQFF
J: TRBJ2-7; D: .; size: few; V: TRBV27; DNA: TGTGCCAGCAGTTTATTCGGGACCAGCTCCTACGAGCAGTACTTC; CDR3: CASSLFGTSSYEQYF
J: TRBJ2-5; D: TRBD1; size: .; V: TRBV4-1; DNA: TGCGCCAGCAGCCAAGGAAGGACAGGCCAAGAGACCCAGTACTTC; CDR3: CASSQGRTGQETQYF
J: TRBJ2-7; D: .; size: few; V: TRBV5-1; DNA: TGCGCCAGCAGCTGGACTAACAACGAGCAGTACTTC; CDR3: CASSWTNNEQYF
J: TRBJ2-5; D: .; size: few; V: TRBV4-1; DNA: TGCGCCAGCAGCCAAGTGTCGCAGCTACAAGAGACCCAGTACTTC; CDR3: CASSQVSQLQETQYF
J: TRBJ2-2; D: .; size: many; V: TRBV12-3/TRBV12-4; DNA: TGTGCCAGCAGTCCCGACTATCGGGAGCTGTTTTTT; CDR3: CASSPDYRELFF
J: TRBJ2-7; D: .; size: many; V: TRBV5-6; DNA: TGTGCCAGCAGCTTCACACGGTACGAGCAGTACTTC; CDR3: CASSFTRYEQYF
J: TRBJ2-1; D: .; size: few; V: TRBV20-1; DNA: TGCAGTGCTCCCCTACTGGGGACCAACCAATATACAAGCTCCTACAATGAGCAGTTCTTC; CDR3: CSAPLLGTNQYTSSYNEQFF
J: TRBJ1-5; D: .; size: many; V: TRBV7-9; DNA: TGTGCCAGCAGCTTAGGTGGATTTAGCAATCAGCCCCAGCATTTT; CDR3: CASSLGGFSNQPQHF
J: TRBJ2-1; D: .; size: many; V: TRBV5-1; DNA: TGCGCCAGCAGCTTTGGACAGGGCAGCCTAGCGGCCTACAATGAGCAGTTCTTC; CDR3: CASSFGQGSLAAYNEQFF
J: TRBJ2-1; D: .; size: few; V: TRBV2; DNA: TGTGCCAGCAGAAGACCTCCTTACAATGAGCAGTTCTTC; CDR3: CASRRPPYNEQFF
J: TRBJ1-1; D: .; size: .; V: TRBV7-9; DNA: TGTGCCAGCAGCTTCGGGTCTAGTACGGCTGAAGCTTTCTTT; CDR3: CASSFGSSTAEAFF
J: TRBJ2-1; D: TRBD2; size: many; V: TRBV27; DNA: TGTGCCAGCAGTCCCACCCGGGGGGGGTCTAATGAGCAGTTCTTC; CDR3: CASSPTRGGSNEQFF
J: TRBJ2-1; D: .; size: .; V: TRBV24-1; DNA: TGTGCCACCAGTGAGACCCCGGGTGAGCAGTTCTTC; CDR3: CATSETPGEQFF
J: TRBJ2-3; D: TRBD2; size: many; V: TRBV15; DNA: TGTGCCACCAGCGGTTCTTCGACTAGCGGGGGTACAGATACGCAGTATTTT; CDR3: CATSGSSTSGGTDTQYF
J: TRBJ2-3; D: .; size: .; V: TRBV6-5; DNA: TGTGCCAGCAGTTACGGGGACCAGACCACAGATACGCAGTATTTT; CDR3: CASSYGDQTTDTQYF
J: TRBJ2-3; D: TRBD1; size: few; V: TRBV7-9; DNA: TGTGCCAGCAGCTCAGAGGACAGGCGCCCTTTCACAGATACGCAGTATTTT; CDR3: CASSSEDRRPFTDTQYF
J: TRBJ1-1; D: TRBD1; size: .; V: TRBV6-5; DNA: TGTGCCAGCAGTTACGGGTCAGGGGGCCTGAACACTGAAGCTTTCTTT; CDR3: CASSYGSGGLNTEAFF
J: TRBJ2-7; D: .; size: few; V: TRBV6-5; DNA: TGTGCCAGCAGTTACTCCCCAGGGTCTATCTACGAGCAGTACTTC; CDR3: CASSYSPGSIYEQYF
J: TRBJ1-1; D: TRBD1; size: many; V: TRBV7-9; DNA: TGTGCCAGCAGCCCGGCGGGACAGGGAGGATCCACTGAAGCTTTCTTT; CDR3: CASSPAGQGGSTEAFF
J: TRBJ2-1; D: TRBD2; size: few; V: TRBV10-3; DNA: TGTGCCATCAGTGGGCTTCTCGGGACTAGCGGGGTATACAATGAGCAGTTCTTC; CDR3: CAISGLLGTSGVYNEQFF
J: TRBJ1-2; D: TRBD1; size: few; V: TRBV5-1; DNA: TGCGCCTCCTCAGGGACAGTCGTCTATGGCTACACCTTC; CDR3: CASSGTVVYGYTF
J: TRBJ1-6; D: TRBD1; size: few; V: TRBV7-9; DNA: TGTGCCAGCAGCCCCCGACAGGGCTTAATTTATAATTCACCCCTCCACTTT; CDR3: CASSPRQGLIYNSPLHF
J: TRBJ2-6; D: TRBD2; size: few; V: TRBV15; DNA: TGTGCCACCAGCAGGTCAATCGCAGGGACTAGCGGGAGCACTGGGGCCAACGTCCTGACTTTC; CDR3: CATSRSIAGTSGSTGANVLTF
J: TRBJ2-1; D: .; size: many; V: TRBV6-2/TRBV6-3; DNA: TGTGCCAGCAACCCCCTGGGGCCTGGCTCCTACAATGAGCAGTTCTTC; CDR3: CASNPLGPGSYNEQFF
J: TRBJ2-5; D: TRBD1; size: .; V: TRBV14; DNA: TGTGCCAGCAGCCACTGGACAGGGAGCGGCGAGACCCAGTACTTC; CDR3: CASSHWTGSGETQYF
J: TRBJ1-4; D: .; size: many; V: TRBV11-2; DNA: TGTGCCAGCAGCTTAGGACAGGCCATTAATGAAAAACTGTTTTTT; CDR3: CASSLGQAINEKLFF
J: TRBJ2-1; D: .; size: few; V: TRBV6-4; DNA: TGTGCCAGCAGTGACTCGACAGCGTTAAGGGAGCAGTTCTTC; CDR3: CASSDSTALREQFF
J: TRBJ1-1; D: .; size: few; V: TRBV11-1; DNA: TGTGCCAGCAGCTCCAGCGAGTTCAAGACTGGAATAGGGGACACTGAAGCTTTCTTT; CDR3: CASSSSEFKTGIGDTEAFF
J: TRBJ2-3; D: .; size: few; V: TRBV14; DNA: TGTGCCAGCAGCCAAGATCGGGTGTTCCCAGGGCCAGATACGCAGTATTTT; CDR3: CASSQDRVFPGPDTQYF
J: TRBJ2-1; D: TRBD2; size: many; V: TRBV12-3/TRBV12-4; DNA: TGTGCCAGCAGTTTAATGGTAGCGGGGCATGAGCAGTTCTTC; CDR3: CASSLMVAGHEQFF
J: TRBJ2-3; D: .; size: many; V: TRBV12-5; DNA: TGTGCTAGCAGCGGATACACAGATACGCAGTATTTT; CDR3: CASSGYTDTQYF
J: TRBJ2-5; D: TRBD1; size: .; V: TRBV30; DNA: TGTGCCTGGAGTCAAGGGGGCGCGGAGACCCAGTACTTC; CDR3: CAWSQGGAETQYF
J: TRBJ2-1; D: TRBD2; size: .; V: TRBV29-1; DNA: TGCAGCGTTGAGGAAGAAACTAGCGGGAGAAGCAATGAGCAGTTCTTC; CDR3: CSVEEETSGRSNEQFF
J: TRBJ2-1; D: TRBD2; size: many; V: TRBV11-2; DNA: TGTGCCAGCAGCTTAGTTCGCGGGAGCCTCTACAATGAGCAGTTCTTC; CDR3: CASSLVRGSLYNEQFF
J: TRBJ2-6; D: .; size: few; V: TRBV20-1; DNA: TGCAGTGCTAGAGATTTCCAGGGACCTGGGGCCAACGTCCTGACTTTC; CDR3: CSARDFQGPGANVLTF
J: TRBJ2-1; D: .; size: .; V: TRBV24-1; DNA: TGTGCCACCGGAGGGGGAGGATACAATGAGCAGTTCTTC; CDR3: CATGGGGYNEQFF
J: TRBJ2-7; D: .; size: .; V: TRBV5-1; DNA: TGCGCCAGCAGTTGGGGAAACTCGAACGAGCAGTACTTC; CDR3: CASSWGNSNEQYF
J: TRBJ2-7; D: .; size: many; V: TRBV3-1; DNA: TGTGCCAGCAGCCATTCCTTGGGGGGTGGCGAGCAGTACTTC; CDR3: CASSHSLGGGEQYF
J: TRBJ1-5; D: .; size: many; V: TRBV12-3/TRBV12-4; DNA: TGTGCCAGCAGTTTCGGGGGGGACGGTCAGCCCCAGCATTTT; CDR3: CASSFGGDGQPQHF
J: TRBJ2-1; D: .; size: few; V: TRBV2; DNA: TGTGCCAGCAGTGAAGCTACCTCACAGGGTTCTGAGCAGTTCTTC; CDR3: CASSEATSQGSEQFF
J: TRBJ2-7; D: TRBD1; size: few; V: TRBV5-6; DNA: TGTGCCAGCACCCCGGGACAGGGCTCCCACGAGCAGTACTTC; CDR3: CASTPGQGSHEQYF
J: TRBJ1-1; D: .; size: many; V: TRBV5-1; DNA: TGCGCCAGCAGCCTCCCCCAGGGGCTTAGCACTGAAGCTTTCTTT; CDR3: CASSLPQGLSTEAFF
J: TRBJ2-5; D: .; size: few; V: TRBV30; DNA: TGTGCCTGGAGTGTAAACCAAGAGACCCAGTACTTC; CDR3: CAWSVNQETQYF